The 29 T cell receptor beta chains in this list originate from one sample, sequenced in a study of CD4 T cells in relation to SARS-CoV-2 and coronaviruses. These TCRs are of unknown antigen specificity. Data came from immunoSEQ multiplex PCR; TCRdb stores just in-frame clones and leaves some out. Of around 30,000 clones in the sample, over 60% were seen once. What was sequenced was memory CD4+ T cells from PBMCs, cultured in vitro. These TCRs come from an adult with COVID-19.

The V and J genes are TRBV18 and TRBJ2-3; no clear D. Germline V lookup: CDR1 KGHSH, CDR2 LQKENI. CDR3 size: 13 residues. Between the trimmed V and J ends, which lost 3 bases and 0 bases, there was a span of 4 bases. The CDR3 loop is CASSPPSTDTQYF. The CDR3 bases are TGTGCCAGCTCACCCCCTAGCACAGATACGCAGTATTTT.

This clone appeared a few times. This sequence joins TRBV29-1 and TRBJ2-2; D is uncertain. Germline V gene data show CDR1 as SQVTM and CDR2 as ANQGSEA. The CDR3 has 13 amino acids. The V end lost 5 bases, the J end lost 2 bases, and 9 bases lay between the germline ends. The CDR3 reads CSVYSYNTGELFF. CDR3 nucleotide sequence: TGCAGCGTTTACTCGTATAACACCGGGGAGCTGTTTTTT.

This clone was counted a few times. The CDR3 sequence: CAWMYGSGSDEQFF. DNA of the CDR3: TGTGCCTGGATGTACGGTAGCGGGAGTGATGAGCAGTTCTTC. The chain uses TRBV30 and TRBJ2-1; TRBD2 matches 9 bases. There are 14 residues in the CDR3. The germline V gene encodes CDR1 GTSNPN and CDR2 SVGIG (reference sequence). V shed 4 bases, J shed 8 bases, and the junction held 9 bases outside the gene matches.

This clone has only a few counts. This chain connects TRBV5-1 to TRBJ1-3; no definite D call. This CDR3 region has 12 residues. Germline V CDR1 and CDR2: SGHRS, YFSETQ. V was trimmed by 4 bases and J by 8 bases, leaving 10 bases between them. This CDR3 is CASSRSFDTIYF. The CDR3 DNA reads TGCGCCAGCAGCAGGTCCTTCGACACCATATATTTT.

J is TRBJ1-6 and V is TRBV12-3 or TRBV12-4; D remains unclear. The CDR3 runs to 12 residues. Trimming cost V 7 bases and J 9 bases, with 10 bases left between them. The CDR3 loop is CASTSGPSPLHF. As DNA, the CDR3 is TGTGCCAGCACCTCCGGGCCTTCACCCCTCCACTTT.

This chain joins TRBV27 and TRBJ2-1; TRBD2 might be the D (5 bases). Germline V gene sequence: CDR1 MNHEY, CDR2 SMNVEV (reference sequence). The V end was cut by 2 bases, the J end by 0 bases, with 8 bases between. This CDR3 comprises 15 residues. The CDR3 here is CASSLEGSSYNEQFF. The CDR3 region has the DNA TGTGCCAGCAGTTTAGAGGGTAGCTCCTACAATGAGCAGTTCTTC.

This clone was observed a few times. The genes are TRBV2 and TRBJ2-7; TRBD1 matches at 9 bases. Germline CDR1 is SNHLY and CDR2 is FYNNEI. The CDR3 contains 15 residues. Trimming took 5 bases from V and 4 from J; bases not matched to a gene: 9. CDR3 DNA sequence: TGTGCCAGCAGTTATGTGGGACAGGGATATTACGAGCAGTACTTC. It translates to CASSYVGQGYYEQYF.

The chain combines TRBV6-5 with TRBJ1-6, with TRBD1 matching over 8 bases. CDR1 is MNHEY and CDR2 is SVGAGI in the germline V gene. J gave up 5 bases and V 7 bases, and 7 bases lay outside the gene matches. This CDR3 is built from 15 residues. The DNA for the CDR3 is TGTGCCAGCACCCCGCAGGGGGCTAATAATTCACCCCTCCACTTT. Its protein product is CASTPQGANNSPLHF.

The CDR3 region is CASSPPDARNEKLFF. The CDR3 DNA sequence: TGTGCCAGCTCACCACCGGACGCGAGGAATGAAAAACTGTTTTTT. This chain uses TRBV18 with TRBJ1-4; the D is unclear. The germline gives CDR1 KGHSH, CDR2 LQKENI. V lost 0 bases and J 5 bases, leaving 10 bases between the germline ends. The CDR3 contains 15 residues.

Only one count was recorded for this clone. The chain couples TRBV29-1 to TRBJ2-3; TRBD2 matches 12 bases. The CDR3 is made up of 12 amino acids. CDR1 and CDR2 (germline): SQVTM, ANQGSEA. The junction had 4 bases not matched to a gene; V was cut back by 7 bases and J by 8 bases. The CDR3 loop is CSGTLAGGTQYF. The CDR3 region has the DNA TGCAGCGGGACACTAGCGGGGGGTACGCAGTATTTT.

The genes are TRBV6-5 and TRBJ1-5; 8 bases fit TRBD1. J lost 6 bases, V lost 8 bases, and 6 bases had no gene match. The CDR3 spans 13 residues. The germline CDR1 and CDR2 sequences are MNHEY and SVGAGI. This CDR3 reads CASLDREGQPQHF. For the CDR3, the DNA is TGTGCCAGCCTGGACAGGGAGGGTCAGCCCCAGCATTTT.

The chain combines TRBV27 with TRBJ2-3; 11 positions agree with TRBD2. With V trimmed by 5 bases and J by 7 bases, 11 bases remained unmatched. This CDR3 region has 16 residues. The germline V gene has CDR1 MNHEY and CDR2 SMNVEV (reference sequence). CDR3 residues: CASSGLAGGSLNTQYF. CDR3 nucleotide sequence: TGTGCCAGCAGTGGCCTAGCGGGAGGATCGTTAAATACGCAGTATTTT.

The chain links TRBV6-5 to TRBJ1-2; D gene ambiguous. V was cut by 6 bases and J by 2 bases, with 10 bases left in between. CDR1 is MNHEY, CDR2 SVGAGI, per germline. The CDR3 covers 13 residues. The CDR3: CASREDLNYGYTF. CDR3 bases: TGTGCCAGCAGGGAGGACCTCAACTATGGCTACACCTTC.

The chain is built from TRBV19 and TRBJ1-3; perhaps TRBD1 as D (5 bases). V lost 6 bases and J lost 6, with 15 bases in between. The CDR3 covers 14 residues. Per the germline V gene, CDR1 is LNHDA and CDR2 is SQIVND (reference sequence). Written as DNA, the CDR3 is TGTGCCAGTAGCGACGGGACCAACCTAAACACCATATATTTT. Protein product: CASSDGTNLNTIYF.

The V gene is TRBV6-1, the J gene TRBJ2-5, with D possibly being TRBD2 (5 bases). V lost 0 bases and J lost 6, with 14 bases in between. The CDR3 runs to 15 residues. Germline CDR1 reads MNHNS; CDR2 reads SASEGT. The CDR3 region has the DNA TGTGCCAGCAGTGAAGCTGGAGGACCGCAGCAGACCCAGTACTTC. Translated, it gives CASSEAGGPQQTQYF.

The chain employs TRBV7-2 and TRBJ1-4, with 8 bases that match TRBD1. V lost 3 bases to trimming and J lost 6 bases; unmatched junction nucleotides: 9. Per the germline V gene, CDR1 is SGHTA and CDR2 is FQGNSA. The CDR3 runs to 16 residues. As DNA, the CDR3 is TGTGCCAGCAGCTTGTACATAACAGGGGGAGATGAAAAACTGTTTTTT. Translated, it gives CASSLYITGGDEKLFF.

The chain has TRBV24-1 and TRBJ2-5; D gene ambiguous. Germline V gene data show CDR1 as KGHDR and CDR2 as SFDVKD. The CDR3 is 15 amino acids. The V and J ends lost 3 bases and 5 bases respectively, with 15 bases between them. The CDR3 spells CATSDPTLTGETQYF. The CDR3 DNA reads TGTGCCACCAGTGATCCCACCTTGACTGGGGAGACCCAGTACTTC.

The V call is TRBV2, the J call TRBJ2-7, with 13 bases that match TRBD2. From germline, CDR1 is SNHLY and CDR2 FYNNEI. This CDR3 region has 14 residues. Unmatched junction bases numbered 6, after V lost 6 bases and J lost 7 bases. The CDR3 sequence is CASRAGTSGEEQYF. CDR3 nucleotides: TGTGCCAGCAGGGCCGGGACTAGCGGGGAAGAGCAGTACTTC. The complete variable domain, with remaining parts taken from reference TRBV2 and TRBJ2-7, reads EPEVTQTPSHQVTQMGQEVILRCVPISNHLYFYWYRQILGQKVEFLVSFYNNEISEKSEIFDDQFSVERPDGSNFTLKIRSTKLEDSAMYFCASRAGTSGEEQYFGPGTRLTVT.

V gene TRBV11-2 combines with J gene TRBJ1-5, with D uncertain. In germline, CDR1 is SGHAT, CDR2 FQNNGV. With 1 base removed from V and 4 bases from J, the gap between germline ends came to 8 bases. The CDR3 totals 14 residues. CDR3 protein: CASSLAGGNQPQHF. In DNA, the CDR3 is TGTGCCAGCAGCTTAGCGGGCGGAAATCAGCCCCAGCATTTT.

This clone has only one observation. V gene TRBV5-6 combines with J gene TRBJ1-5, with D uncertain. Germline assignment: CDR1 SGHDT and CDR2 YYEEEE. The V and J ends lost 2 bases and 0 bases respectively, with 9 bases between them. This CDR3 is 15 amino acids long. CDR3 loop: CASSFRLSSNQPQHF. For the CDR3, the DNA is TGTGCCAGCAGCTTCAGGTTATCTAGCAATCAGCCCCAGCATTTT.

Only one count was recorded for this clone. The chain uses TRBV5-5 and TRBJ2-1; 10 positions agree with TRBD2. CDR3 length: 19 residues. The V and J ends lost 4 bases and 1 base, in that order; junction bases with no gene match: 14. Germline V gene sequence: CDR1 SGHKS, CDR2 YYEKEE (reference sequence). The CDR3 sequence is CASSAPRGSGRPSYNEQFF. As DNA, the CDR3 is TGTGCCAGCAGCGCACCTCGGGGTAGCGGGAGGCCATCCTACAATGAGCAGTTCTTC.

This rearrangement joins TRBV6-2 or TRBV6-3 to TRBJ2-7; a weak D match, TRBD1 (6 bases). The CDR3 covers 15 residues. The germline CDR1 and CDR2 sequences are MNHEY and SVGEGT. V lost 0 bases and J 3 bases, leaving 12 bases between the germline ends. DNA for the CDR3: TGTGCCAGCAGTTACTCGTTATCGGGACACTACGAGCAGTACTTC. Its protein product is CASSYSLSGHYEQYF.

The rearrangement joins TRBV5-1 to TRBJ1-2, with 10 bases aligning to TRBD1. Germline values: CDR1 SGHRS, CDR2 YFSETQ. V shed 0 bases, J shed 9 bases, and the junction held 5 bases outside the gene matches. CDR3 length: 14 amino acids. The CDR3 DNA reads TGCGCCAGCAGCTTGGATGGGACAGGGGACCGCTACACCTTC. Protein product: CASSLDGTGDRYTF.

The rearrangement joins TRBV19 to TRBJ1-5, with TRBD1 identical over 7 bases. CDR1 LNHDA and CDR2 SQIVND come from the germline V gene (reference sequence). The CDR3 totals 15 residues. The J segment lost 6 bases and the V segment lost 7 bases, leaving 12 bases of the junction unmatched. The CDR3 DNA reads TGTGCCAGTAACCTTGCAGGGGGGGGCGGTCAGCCCCAGCATTTT. It encodes CASNLAGGGGQPQHF.

The gene calls are TRBV28 and TRBJ2-7, with D maybe TRBD2 (6 bases). The CDR3 covers 11 residues. From germline, CDR1 is MDHEN and CDR2 SYDVKM. Trimming cost V 7 bases and J 6 bases, with 10 bases left between them. For the CDR3, the DNA is TGTGCCAGCACTGGGGGAGGCGAGCAGTACTTC. This encodes CASTGGGEQYF.

The chain has TRBV3-1 (or the pseudogene TRBV3-2) and TRBJ2-1; D could derive from TRBD1 or TRBD2 (5 bases each). V lost 3 bases and J 12 bases, leaving 12 bases between the germline ends. The CDR3 totals 12 residues. Germline V gene sequence: CDR1 LGHDT, CDR2 YNNKEL (reference sequence). DNA for the CDR3: TGTGCCAGCAGCCACGCCGGGACCTTGCAGTTCTTC. Translation: CASSHAGTLQFF.

The chain carries TRBV5-1 and TRBJ2-3; D not resolved. This CDR3 spans 14 amino acids. V was clipped by 0 bases and J by 0 bases, with 5 bases between them. Per germline, CDR1 SGHRS and CDR2 YFSETQ. Here the CDR3 reads CASSLGGSTDTQYF. CDR3 DNA: TGCGCCAGCAGCTTGGGGGGTAGCACAGATACGCAGTATTTT. Full variable domain (remainder filled in from reference TRBV5-1 and TRBJ2-3): KAGVTQTPRYLIKTRGQQVTLSCSPISGHRSVSWYQQTPGQGLQFLFEYFSETQRNKGNFPGRFSGRQFSNSRSEMNVSTLELGDSALYLCASSLGGSTDTQYFGPGTRLTVL.

This clone was seen just once. The V and J genes are TRBV28 and TRBJ1-3; 8 bases map to TRBD1. The junction had 13 bases not matched to a gene; V was cut back by 6 bases and J by 0 bases. This CDR3 contains 18 residues. From germline, CDR1 is MDHEN and CDR2 SYDVKM. CDR3: CASRPNSRTGRSGNTIYF. CDR3 DNA sequence: TGTGCCAGCAGGCCAAACTCAAGGACAGGGCGCTCTGGAAACACCATATATTTT.

The V call is TRBV6-5, the J call TRBJ2-5; possible D gene TRBD2, 5 bases. The ends were cut back, 5 bases at V and 3 bases at J, with 10 bases in the middle. The CDR3 spans 13 residues. Per germline, CDR1 MNHEY and CDR2 SVGAGI. The CDR3 loop reads CASSRVTKETQYF. CDR3 nucleotides: TGTGCCAGCAGTAGGGTGACTAAAGAGACCCAGTACTTC.